This T cell receptor (beta chain) was found in a study of blood T cell repertoires in COVID-19. Study-level information: The origin of the acute and convalescent COVID-19 samples was the United States, Italy and Spain.

There are 10 residues in the CDR3. The V gene lost 4 bases and the J gene lost 8 bases, with 8 bases spanning the gap. Per the germline V gene, CDR1 is SQVTM and CDR2 is ANQGSEA. This clone was detected once. Produced via immunoSEQ multiplex PCR; TCRdb's table is partial and in-frame only. The repertoire includes about 400,000 clones, approximately 91% of them detected once, and approximately 2% sits in the top ten. The cohort comprised adults aged about 18 to 89 years residing in around 25 US areas. Cohorts were determined from participant-reported clinical history. The V call is TRBV29-1, the J call TRBJ1-2, with a weak D call TRBD1 (5 bases). The sample consisted of PBMCs or T cells enriched from blood (not recorded which). The origin of this receptor is a woman between 40 and 55 years old with acute COVID-19. CDR3 DNA sequence: TGCAGCGTTGCGGGGGAAGGCTACACCTTC. Protein: CSVAGEGYTF.